These 19 T cell receptor beta chains came from one sample sequenced in a study of beta chain features in type 1 diabetes. For these receptors, no antigen is known. Whole-study results and caveats: Patients with Type 1 diabetes showed moderately but significantly shorter TCRB CDR3s in all four CD4+ subsets.

Since all of the isolated RNA was reverse transcribed, expressed TCRB transcripts were what got sequenced. Clones were read by immunoSEQ multiplex PCR, and TCRdb kept only the in-frame ones, dropping some. This table holds approximately 280,000 clones, approximately 15% found once. Input material: naive CD4+ T cells from blood. The receptors were gathered from a man aged 18 to 29 with type 1 diabetes.

This clone was seen only a few times. This rearrangement joins TRBV7-2 to TRBJ2-5, with 7 nucleotides matching TRBD1. Looked up from germline, CDR1 is SGHTA and CDR2 is FQGNSA. This CDR3 comprises 16 residues. Germline trimming cut 5 bases from V and 5 bases from J; bases unmatched to any gene: 14. The CDR3 DNA sequence: TGTGCCAGCAGCCGGGACAGCCCCCTCGTTGGGGAGACCCAGTACTTC. It specifies CASSRDSPLVGETQYF.

V gene TRBV5-1 combines with J gene TRBJ2-5; perhaps TRBD1 as D (5 bases). Trimming left V 2 bases short and J 4 bases short, with 12 bases between. The CDR3 contains 14 residues. Germline CDR1 reads SGHRS; CDR2 reads YFSETQ. As DNA, the CDR3 is TGCGCCAGCAGCTTCTTTAGCCAGGGAGAGACCCAGTACTTC. Translated, it gives CASSFFSQGETQYF.

In its sample, this clone was seen a few times. This chain connects TRBV5-6 to TRBJ1-5; 7 nucleotides agree with TRBD1. CDR1 and CDR2 from the germline V gene are SGHDT and YYEEEE. This CDR3 comprises 12 residues. V gave up 6 bases and J gave up 7 bases; unmatched junction bases: 4. Here the CDR3 reads CASTQGGQPQHF. The CDR3 DNA reads TGTGCCAGCACCCAGGGGGGACAGCCCCAGCATTTT. Complete variable domain (other parts from reference TRBV5-6 and TRBJ1-5): DAGVTQSPTHLIKTRGQQVTLRCSPKSGHDTVSWYQQALGQGPQFIFQYYEEEERQRGNFPDRFSGHQFPNYSSELNVNALLLGDSALYLCASTQGGQPQHFGDGTRLSIL.

V and J are TRBV5-4 and TRBJ2-7; TRBD2 aligns across 11 bases. After removal of 4 bases from V and 10 bases from J, the junction contained 4 bases not matched to a gene. The CDR3 runs 12 residues. Germline values: CDR1 SGHNT, CDR2 YYREEE (reference sequence). CDR3 nucleotide sequence: TGTGCCAGCAGCGCGGGACTAGCGGAACAGTACTTC. Encoded protein: CASSAGLAEQYF.

The V and J genes are TRBV7-9 and TRBJ1-1, with D perhaps TRBD1 (5 bases). Trimming took off 2 bases at V and 1 base at J, with 8 bases between the two ends. The V gene's germline CDR1 is SEHNR and CDR2 FQNEAQ (reference sequence). The CDR3 is 14 amino acids. The CDR3 DNA is TGTGCCAGCAGCTTAAGTACAGGGAACACTGAAGCTTTCTTT. This gives the protein CASSLSTGNTEAFF. Looking up the rest from reference TRBV7-9 and TRBJ1-1 gives the full variable domain: DTGVSQNPRHKITKRGQNVTFRCDPISEHNRLYWYRQTLGQGPEFLTYFQNEAQLEKSRLLSDRFSAERPKGSFSTLEIQRTEQGDSAMYLCASSLSTGNTEAFFGQGTRLTVV.

V and J are TRBV5-1 and TRBJ2-3; maybe TRBD2 (6 bases). In germline, CDR1 is SGHRS, CDR2 YFSETQ. The V and J ends lost 0 bases and 4 bases respectively, with 12 bases between them. The CDR3 sequence is 15 residues long. The CDR3 region is CASSLGLVRPDTQYF. The CDR3 region has the DNA TGCGCCAGCAGCTTGGGACTAGTTCGCCCAGATACGCAGTATTTT. Complete variable domain (other parts from reference TRBV5-1 and TRBJ2-3): KAGVTQTPRYLIKTRGQQVTLSCSPISGHRSVSWYQQTPGQGLQFLFEYFSETQRNKGNFPGRFSGRQFSNSRSEMNVSTLELGDSALYLCASSLGLVRPDTQYFGPGTRLTVL.

This clone was recorded a few times. The CDR3 sequence: CSARGLNSYNEQFF. As DNA, the CDR3 is TGCAGCGCCAGGGGTTTAAACTCCTACAATGAGCAGTTCTTC. V gene TRBV29-1 combines with J gene TRBJ2-1; possible D gene TRBD1, 6 bases. This CDR3 comprises 14 residues. Germline assignment: CDR1 SQVTM and CDR2 ANQGSEA. The ends were cut back, 7 bases at V and 0 bases at J, with 13 bases in the middle.

The chain combines TRBV6-1 with TRBJ2-5; 9 bases agree with TRBD2. The V and J ends lost 6 bases and 5 bases, in that order; junction bases with no gene match: 10. The CDR3 is 15 residues long. CDR1 and CDR2 from the germline V gene are MNHNS and SASEGT. The CDR3 nucleotides read TGTGCCAGCAGGGCCCAGCGGGGGGCCCGGGAGACCCAGTACTTC. This encodes CASRAQRGARETQYF.

This clone was found a few times. V gene TRBV4-2 combines with J gene TRBJ1-3; D is uncertain. The CDR3 extends over 15 amino acids. V was cut by 4 bases and J by 7 bases, with 17 bases left in between. Germline loops: CDR1 LGHNA, CDR2 YNFKEQ. This CDR3 reads CASSLTTTEANTIYF. The CDR3 DNA reads TGTGCCAGCAGCCTGACCACCACCGAAGCGAACACCATATATTTT.

The table lists this clone with a few counts. The V and J genes are TRBV11-2 and TRBJ2-4; no reliable D call. Germline values: CDR1 SGHAT, CDR2 FQNNGV. The CDR3 consists of 13 residues. V was trimmed by 5 bases and J by 5 bases, leaving 10 bases between them. CDR3: CASSPAAQNIQYF. The CDR3, as DNA: TGTGCCAGCAGCCCCGCGGCCCAAAACATTCAGTACTTC.

The chain links TRBV7-2 to TRBJ2-7; D unresolved. With 5 bases removed from V and 3 bases from J, the gap between germline ends came to 11 bases. The CDR3 consists of 13 residues. The germline V gene has CDR1 SGHTA and CDR2 FQGNSA. The CDR3 protein is CASSRPPSYEQYF. The CDR3 DNA follows: TGTGCCAGCAGCAGGCCACCTAGCTACGAGCAGTACTTC.

The count of this clone is one. The chain uses TRBV5-1 and TRBJ2-2; 7 bases are shared with TRBD1. The CDR3 loop spans 16 amino acids. Trimming at V came to 2 bases and at J to 2 bases, leaving 6 bases not matched to a gene. Germline loops: CDR1 SGHRS, CDR2 YFSETQ. CDR3 nucleotide sequence: TGCGCCAGCAGCTTACCAGGGGGTCGCAACACCGGGGAGCTGTTTTTT. Protein product: CASSLPGGRNTGELFF.

This clone was seen a few times. The chain combines TRBV2 with TRBJ2-1; D is possibly TRBD1 (6 bases). The CDR3 has 13 residues. The V and J ends lost 5 bases and 7 bases respectively, with 12 bases between them. Per germline, CDR1 SNHLY and CDR2 FYNNEI. In nucleotides, the CDR3 is TGTGCCAGCAGTAGGCAGGGGTTAAATGAGCAGTTCTTC. Translated: CASSRQGLNEQFF.

The chain is built from TRBV7-2 and TRBJ1-1; D is ambiguous. CDR3 size: 15 residues. Germline V lookup: CDR1 SGHTA, CDR2 FQGNSA. V shed 5 bases and J shed 1 base, with 14 bases lying between them. The CDR3 region is CASSRHSAENTEAFF. The CDR3 DNA is TGTGCCAGCAGCCGTCATAGCGCCGAGAACACTGAAGCTTTCTTT.

The chain recombines TRBV29-1 with TRBJ1-1; no definite D call. CDR3 length equals 14 residues. Germline CDR1 SQVTM, CDR2 ANQGSEA. V lost 7 bases to trimming and J lost 0 bases, with 15 bases between them. The CDR3 DNA sequence: TGCAGCGCTGGAGGGAAGTACATGAACACTGAAGCTTTCTTT. Translated: CSAGGKYMNTEAFF. Supplemented by reference TRBV29-1 and TRBJ1-1, the full variable domain reads SAVISQKPSRDICQRGTSLTIQCQVDSQVTMMFWYRQQPGQSLTLIATANQGSEATYESGFVIDKFPISRPNLTFSTLTVSNMSPEDSSIYLCSAGGKYMNTEAFFGQGTRLTVV.

This clone came up a few times. The chain couples TRBV4-3 to TRBJ2-7; 8 bases fit TRBD1. This CDR3 is built from 15 residues. After removal of 2 bases from V and 3 bases from J, the junction contained 6 bases not matched to a gene. CDR1 LGHNA and CDR2 YSLEER come from the germline V gene. The CDR3 nucleotides are TGCGCCAGCAGCCAACGGACAGGGAGAAACTACGAGCAGTACTTC. Translated, it gives CASSQRTGRNYEQYF.

The sample holds a few counts of this clone. This chain uses TRBV28 with TRBJ2-1; D gene uncertain. This CDR3 has 13 amino acids. The V gene's germline CDR1 is MDHEN and CDR2 SYDVKM. Trimming removed 7 bases from V and 2 bases from J, with 9 bases in between. The CDR3: CASTELPYNEQFF. For the CDR3, the DNA is TGTGCCAGCACGGAGTTGCCCTACAATGAGCAGTTCTTC. The full variable domain, its missing parts supplied by reference TRBV28 and TRBJ2-1, is DVKVTQSSRYLVKRTGEKVFLECVQDMDHENMFWYRQDPGLGLRLIYFSYDVKMKEKGDIPEGYSVSREKKERFSLILESASTNQTSMYLCASTELPYNEQFFGPGTRLTVL.

This chain connects TRBV27 to TRBJ2-2; D is perhaps TRBD1 (5 bases). CDR3 length: 16 amino acids. V lost 4 bases, J lost 0 bases, and 12 bases lay in between. Germline V gives CDR1 MNHEY, CDR2 SMNVEV (reference sequence). CDR3 sequence (DNA): TGTGCCAGCAGTTCCCGACAGATTACGAACACCGGGGAGCTGTTTTTT. As protein: CASSSRQITNTGELFF.

This clone showed up just a few times. The gene calls are TRBV18 and TRBJ1-4, with D possibly being TRBD1 (6 bases). The CDR3 has 14 residues. Trimming stripped 3 bases from V and 4 bases from J, with 9 bases between. From germline, CDR1 is KGHSH and CDR2 LQKENI. In DNA form, the CDR3 reads TGTGCCAGCTCACCGGACAGAAGTAATGAAAAACTGTTTTTT. Protein sequence: CASSPDRSNEKLFF.